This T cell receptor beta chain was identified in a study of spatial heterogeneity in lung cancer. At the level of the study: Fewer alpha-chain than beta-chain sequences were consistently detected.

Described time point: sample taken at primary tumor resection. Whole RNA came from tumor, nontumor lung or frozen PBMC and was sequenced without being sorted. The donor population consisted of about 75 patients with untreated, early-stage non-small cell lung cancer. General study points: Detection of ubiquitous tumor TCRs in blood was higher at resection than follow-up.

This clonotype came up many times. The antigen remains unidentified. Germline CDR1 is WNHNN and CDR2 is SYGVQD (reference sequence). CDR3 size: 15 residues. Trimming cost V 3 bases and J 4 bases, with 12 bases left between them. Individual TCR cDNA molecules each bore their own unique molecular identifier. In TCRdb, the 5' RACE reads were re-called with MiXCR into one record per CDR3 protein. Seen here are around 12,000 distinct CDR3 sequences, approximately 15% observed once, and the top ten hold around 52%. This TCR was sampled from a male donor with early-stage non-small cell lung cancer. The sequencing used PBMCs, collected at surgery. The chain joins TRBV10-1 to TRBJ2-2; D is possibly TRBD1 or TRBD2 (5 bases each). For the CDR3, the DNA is TGCGCCAGCAGTGATACGGGGCAGGGCACCGGGGAGCTGTTTTTT. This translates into CASSDTGQGTGELFF.